This entry lists 25 T cell receptor beta chains sequenced from one sample in a study of shared clonotypes between healthy human individuals. Profiling relied on immunoSEQ multiplex PCR, and the TCRdb table lists in-frame clones only, not all of them. This sample carries approximately 1,000,000 clones, roughly 80% of them seen once, and the ten largest clones take 0.85% to 1%. Sequencing input: memory CD4+ T cells from PBMCs. As for subset: CD45RA-negative fraction. These receptors came from a man aged 18 to 29 in good health. Some clones in this sample may be carry-over from other donors' samples.

The chain couples TRBV5-8 to TRBJ2-6; D uncertain. V was trimmed by 2 bases and J by 0 bases, leaving 12 bases between them. Germline loops: CDR1 SGHTS, CDR2 YDEGEE. The CDR3 contains 17 residues. CDR3 nucleotides: TGTGCCAGCAGCTTTAGGAGTCAGAGCTCTGGGGCCAACGTCCTGACTTTC. This translates into CASSFRSQSSGANVLTF.

The chain uses TRBV9 and TRBJ1-2; the match to TRBD1 covers 7 bases. Germline CDR1 is SGDLS and CDR2 is YYNGEE. With 3 bases clipped from V and 11 bases from J, the junction kept 13 bases outside the gene matches. CDR3 length equals 14 residues. The CDR3 DNA sequence: TGTGCCAGCAGCGAACGGACAGGAGAACCAGGGTACACCTTC. Encoded protein: CASSERTGEPGYTF.

This chain links TRBV5-8 with TRBJ1-2; 7 positions match TRBD1. Losses at the gene ends were 0 bases for V and 8 bases for J; bases not matched to a gene: 4. Germline V gene sequence: CDR1 SGHTS, CDR2 YDEGEE. The CDR3 is 13 residues long. The CDR3 loop is CASSLDRGRGYTF. CDR3 bases: TGTGCCAGCAGCTTGGACAGGGGTAGAGGCTACACCTTC.

In this sample, this clone turned up a few times. This chain uses TRBV28 with TRBJ1-5, with D tentatively TRBD1 (6 bases). Germline V CDR1 and CDR2: MDHEN, SYDVKM. CDR3 length: 15 residues. The V and J ends lost 2 bases and 6 bases respectively, with 14 bases between them. The CDR3 DNA sequence: TGTGCCAGCAGTTTAATTCGGGGGGCGAGTCAGCCCCAGCATTTT. It yields the protein CASSLIRGASQPQHF.

The chain recombines TRBV7-2 with TRBJ2-2; the match to TRBD2 covers 7 bases. The V segment lost 6 bases and the J segment 3 bases; nucleotides outside the gene matches: 10. Germline V CDR1 and CDR2: SGHTA, FQGNSA. The CDR3 loop spans 16 amino acids. The CDR3 nucleotides are TGTGCCAGCAGGGGGTGGCTAGCGGAGGACACCGGGGAGCTGTTTTTT. This encodes CASRGWLAEDTGELFF.

The V gene is TRBV7-3, the J gene TRBJ2-7; TRBD2 matches at 8 bases. CDR1 and CDR2 from the germline V gene are SGHTA and FQGTGA. V dropped 2 bases and J dropped 5; count of bases not matched to a gene: 5. This CDR3 has 14 amino acids. CDR3 DNA: TGTGCCAGCAGCTTACCGGGAGGGCCGGACGAGCAGTACTTC. Amino acids: CASSLPGGPDEQYF.

The CDR3 DNA sequence: TGTGCCAGCAGTCCACAGGGGTTCGAGCAGTACTTC. Its translation: CASSPQGFEQYF. This chain connects TRBV28 to TRBJ2-7; 7 bases align to TRBD1. The germline V gene encodes CDR1 MDHEN and CDR2 SYDVKM. The CDR3 sequence is 12 residues long. V trimming: 5 bases; J trimming: 6 bases; junction bases outside the gene matches: 4.

DNA of the CDR3: TGTGCCAGCACCCTAGCGAGCTCCTACAATGAGCAGTTCTTC. This codes for CASTLASSYNEQFF. V and J are TRBV6-6 and TRBJ2-1; a weak D match, TRBD2 (6 bases). The germline gives CDR1 MNHNY, CDR2 SVGAGI (reference sequence). There are 14 residues in the CDR3. V gave up 7 bases and J gave up 0 bases, with 10 bases separating them.

V usage is TRBV7-2 and J usage is TRBJ2-1, with 11 bases that match TRBD2. Germline V gene lookup returns CDR1 SGHTA and CDR2 FQGNSA. The length of the CDR3 is 18 residues. V trimming: 7 bases; J trimming: 4 bases; junction bases outside the gene matches: 15. The CDR3 reads CASIKTSGIITGYNEQFF. CDR3 in DNA: TGTGCCAGCATCAAGACTAGCGGGATCATTACTGGGTACAATGAGCAGTTCTTC. Looking up the rest from reference TRBV7-2 and TRBJ2-1 gives the full variable domain: GAGVSQSPSNKVTEKGKDVELRCDPISGHTALYWYRQSLGQGLEFLIYFQGNSAPDKSGLPSDRFSAERTGGSVSTLTIQRTQQEDSAVYLCASIKTSGIITGYNEQFFGPGTRLTVL.

Only a few counts were recorded for this clone. The J gene is TRBJ2-1, the V gene TRBV11-2; D gene uncertain. V shed 6 bases and J shed 1 base, with 13 bases lying between them. CDR1 is SGHAT, CDR2 FQNNGV, per germline. The CDR3 extends over 15 amino acids. CDR3 nucleotide sequence: TGTGCCAGCAGTAACGCTATCTCTTCCTACAATGAGCAGTTCTTC. This codes for CASSNAISSYNEQFF.

Of note for this clone: Possible read error: a much larger clone is one base away. The chain links TRBV30 to TRBJ1-2, with D unclear. Trimming cost V 0 bases and J 1 base, with 18 bases left between them. This CDR3 comprises 17 residues. The germline CDR1 and CDR2 sequences are GTSNPN and SVGIG (reference sequence). The CDR3 sequence is CAWSVMGFSSGNYGYTF. The CDR3, as DNA: TGTGCCTGGAGTGTAATGGGGTTTAGTAGCGGTAACTATGGCTACACCTTC. The entire variable domain, with the rest obtained from reference TRBV30 and TRBJ1-2, is as follows: SQTIHQWPATLVQPVGSPLSLECTVEGTSNPNLYWYRQAAGRGLQLLFYSVGIGQISSEVPQNLSASRPQDRQFILSSKKLLLSDSGFYLCAWSVMGFSSGNYGYTFGSGTRLTVV.

This clone was detected once. This chain joins TRBV6-5 and TRBJ2-1; 11 bases match TRBD2. After removal of 6 bases from V and 7 bases from J, the junction contained 8 bases not matched to a gene. The CDR3 loop spans 15 amino acids. Germline V gene sequence: CDR1 MNHEY, CDR2 SVGAGI. The CDR3 here is CASRRQTSGVNEQFF. The CDR3 region has the DNA TGTGCCAGCAGGAGACAGACTAGCGGGGTGAATGAGCAGTTCTTC.

The chain couples TRBV5-1 to TRBJ2-7, with 11 bases aligning to TRBD2. The CDR3 extends over 14 amino acids. The V gene end was trimmed by 4 bases and the J gene end by 3 bases; junction bases not matched to a gene: 3. In germline, CDR1 is SGHRS, CDR2 YFSETQ. The CDR3 bases are TGCGCCAGCAGCCATACTAGCGGGAGCTACGAGCAGTACTTC. This gives the protein CASSHTSGSYEQYF.

This clone was picked up a small number of times. The V and J genes are TRBV5-1 and TRBJ2-5; TRBD2 agrees at 12 bases. Germline lookup yields CDR1 SGHRS and CDR2 YFSETQ. With 4 bases clipped from V and 1 base from J, the junction kept 11 bases outside the gene matches. This CDR3 has 18 amino acids. In DNA, the CDR3 is TGCGCCAGCAGCGGAACAGGGGGACTAGCGGGCCTCCAAGAGACCCAGTACTTC. It yields the protein CASSGTGGLAGLQETQYF. Looking up the rest from reference TRBV5-1 and TRBJ2-5 gives the full variable domain: KAGVTQTPRYLIKTRGQQVTLSCSPISGHRSVSWYQQTPGQGLQFLFEYFSETQRNKGNFPGRFSGRQFSNSRSEMNVSTLELGDSALYLCASSGTGGLAGLQETQYFGPGTRLLVL.

The chain recombines TRBV7-8 with TRBJ2-1; 13 bases map to TRBD2. Germline values: CDR1 SGHVS, CDR2 FQNEAQ. This CDR3 spans 18 amino acids. The trim removed 4 bases at V and 10 bases at J, leaving 16 bases unmatched. In DNA, the CDR3 is TGTGCCAGCAGCTCCGATCCCCGAGGACTAGCGGGAGCGGAAGAGCAGTTCTTC. Amino acid sequence: CASSSDPRGLAGAEEQFF.

On this clone itself: A read error may be the cause here, since a much bigger clone is one base away. The CDR3 nucleotides are TGTGCCAGCAGCCGTAGCACAGATACGCAGTATTTT. Its translation is CASSRSTDTQYF. The V gene is TRBV9, the J gene TRBJ2-3; D is unresolved. Germline V gives CDR1 SGDLS, CDR2 YYNGEE. The CDR3 length is 12 residues. Trimming shortened V by 4 bases and J by 0 bases, and 3 bases separated the two germline ends.

The chain employs TRBV18 and TRBJ2-1; D may match TRBD1 or TRBD2 (5 bases each). The CDR3 has 14 residues. Trimming took off 3 bases at V and 8 bases at J, with 14 bases between the two ends. The V gene's germline CDR1 is KGHSH and CDR2 LQKENI. The CDR3 nucleotides are TGTGCCAGCTCACCCGGGGCAGGACTGGATGAGCAGTTCTTC. It codes for CASSPGAGLDEQFF.

This clone was seen a few times. The chain couples TRBV15 to TRBJ2-3; the D gene could be TRBD1 or TRBD2 (7 bases each). With 1 base removed from V and 5 bases from J, the gap between germline ends came to 16 bases. The germline V gene has CDR1 LNHNV and CDR2 YYDKDF (reference sequence). The CDR3 totals 16 residues. CDR3 in DNA: TGTGCCACCAGCAGAGGCTCCAGGGGGGGAGAAGATACGCAGTATTTT. Its translation: CATSRGSRGGEDTQYF.

This chain links TRBV28 with TRBJ1-4, with TRBD1 matching over 9 bases. There are 15 residues in the CDR3. The germline V gene encodes CDR1 MDHEN and CDR2 SYDVKM. After removal of 2 bases from V and 8 bases from J, the junction contained 6 bases not matched to a gene. The CDR3 DNA reads TGTGCCAGCAGTTTAGTGGGACAGGGTCGCGAAAAACTGTTTTTT. Residues: CASSLVGQGREKLFF.

In this sample, this clone turned up a few times. Other DNA sequences in this specimen translate into the identical CDR3. This chain links TRBV5-1 with TRBJ1-2, with D unclear. Trimming took 1 base from V and 3 from J, leaving 7 bases between them. This CDR3 has 13 residues. CDR1 and CDR2 (germline): SGHRS, YFSETQ. DNA for the CDR3: TGCGCCAGCAGCTTGACGGGTGACTATGGCTACACCTTC. The encoded protein is CASSLTGDYGYTF.

Concerning this clone itself: One end of the junction is discordant with germline, which a read error may explain. The CDR3 sequence: CRARGGGELFF. For the CDR3, the DNA is TGCCGTGCTAGGGGGGGCGGGGAGCTGTTTTTT. The chain is built from TRBV20-1 and TRBJ2-2; TRBD2 is a possible D gene (7 bases). The CDR3 contains 11 residues. Germline CDR1 reads DFQATT; CDR2 reads SNEGSKA (reference sequence).

The V and J genes are TRBV18 and TRBJ2-7, with 10 bases aligning to TRBD2. CDR3 length: 14 amino acids. Looked up from germline, CDR1 is KGHSH and CDR2 is LQKENI. J gave up 4 bases and V 6 bases, and 6 bases lay outside the gene matches. This CDR3 reads CASSLAGEMYEQYF. In DNA form, the CDR3 reads TGTGCCAGCTCCCTAGCGGGAGAGATGTACGAGCAGTACTTC. The full variable domain, rest sourced from reference TRBV18 and TRBJ2-7, is NAGVMQNPRHLVRRRGQEARLRCSPMKGHSHVYWYRQLPEEGLKFMVYLQKENIIDESGMPKERFSAEFPKEGPSILRIQQVVRGDSAAYFCASSLAGEMYEQYFGPGTRLTVT.

The chain couples TRBV28 to TRBJ2-5, with 9 bases that match TRBD2. Per the germline V gene, CDR1 is MDHEN and CDR2 is SYDVKM. Germline trimming cut 1 base from V and 4 bases from J; bases unmatched to any gene: 4. The CDR3 totals 15 residues. CDR3 sequence reads: CASSLFSGGGETQYF. Written as DNA, the CDR3 is TGTGCCAGCAGTTTATTTAGCGGGGGTGGAGAGACCCAGTACTTC.

This clone was detected only a few times. As DNA, the CDR3 is TGTGCCAGCAGCTTAACGTCCGGGGTTGGGACTGAAGCTTTCTTT. Translated: CASSLTSGVGTEAFF. The chain combines TRBV7-3 with TRBJ1-1; D remains unclear. CDR1 is SGHTA and CDR2 is FQGTGA in the germline V gene. The germline V and J ends were trimmed by 0 bases and 5 bases, with 13 bases remaining between them. The CDR3 loop spans 15 amino acids. The complete variable domain, with remaining parts taken from reference TRBV7-3 and TRBJ1-1, reads GAGVSQTPSNKVTEKGKYVELRCDPISGHTALYWYRQSLGQGPEFLIYFQGTGAADDSGLPNDRFFAVRPEGSVSTLKIQRTERGDSAVYLCASSLTSGVGTEAFFGQGTRLTVV.

The J gene is TRBJ2-1, the V gene TRBV5-1, with 9 positions matching TRBD2. The germline V gene encodes CDR1 SGHRS and CDR2 YFSETQ. The CDR3 contains 15 residues. V lost 5 bases to trimming and J lost 6 bases; unmatched junction nucleotides: 9. The CDR3 loop is CASSPALAGANEQFF. DNA for the CDR3: TGCGCCAGCAGTCCAGCGTTAGCGGGAGCCAATGAGCAGTTCTTC.